The 26 T cell receptor beta chains in this list originate from one sample, sequenced in a study of CD8 T cells in ankylosing spondylitis. TCRdb reprocessed the 5' RACE reads via MiXCR and lists one record per CDR3 protein. Of hundreds of thousands of distinct CDR3 sequences in the sample, about 20% were seen once. The sample consisted of blood, either unsorted or a sorted T cell fraction (not recorded which). Source of these receptors: a female donor with ankylosing spondylitis or in good health (not recorded which).

V is TRBV12-3 or TRBV12-4 and J is TRBJ2-3; D is perhaps TRBD1 or TRBD2 (5 bases each). V was cut by 3 bases and J by 1 base, with 11 bases left in between. The CDR3 contains 15 residues. The CDR3 region has the DNA TGTGCCAGCAGTTTGGGGGAGCTTCGCACAGATACGCAGTATTTT. The encoded protein is CASSLGELRTDTQYF.

This chain's CDR3 is CASSSGLAGRAGELFF. CDR3 DNA: TGCGCCAGCAGCTCTGGACTAGCGGGACGAGCGGGGGAGCTGTTTTTT. This chain connects TRBV4-3 to TRBJ2-2, with TRBD2 matching 12 bases. The CDR3 is 16 residues long. The V gene end was trimmed by 5 bases and the J gene end by 8 bases; junction bases not matched to a gene: 9. Per the germline V gene, CDR1 is LGHNA and CDR2 is YSLEER.

Notes on this clonotype: A much larger clone differs from this one at a single base, so this may be a read error. The chain links TRBV6-2 or TRBV6-3 to TRBJ1-5; the match to TRBD1 covers 8 bases. Germline CDR1 and CDR2: MNHEY and SVGEGT. V gave up 6 bases and J gave up 6 bases; unmatched junction bases: 4. The CDR3 extends over 13 amino acids. CDR3 sequence (DNA): TGTGCCAGCAGCGACAGGGGACGTCAGCCCCAGCATTTT. It codes for CASSDRGRQPQHF.

Of note for this clonotype: One end of the junction is discordant with germline, which a read error may explain. The chain uses TRBV20-1 and TRBJ2-7, with D perhaps TRBD1 or TRBD2 (6 bases each). Germline-derived CDR1 and CDR2 are DFQATT and SNEGSKA (reference sequence). CDR3 length: 16 residues. The CDR3 reads CCATSTRGGISYEQYF. The CDR3 nucleotides are TGCTGTGCTACCTCGACCAGGGGAGGCATCTCCTACGAGCAGTACTTC.

This chain links TRBV11-2 with TRBJ2-5, with D tentatively TRBD2 (5 bases). The germline V gene encodes CDR1 SGHAT and CDR2 FQNNGV. This CDR3 has 12 residues. Trimming cost V 5 bases and J 10 bases, with 14 bases left between them. CDR3 DNA: TGTGCCAGCAGCGTTCCCCGGGAACGCCAGTACTTC. It codes for CASSVPRERQYF.

The CDR3 region is CASSYSPGLQYEQYF. The DNA for the CDR3 is TGTGCCAGCAGTTACTCTCCGGGACTTCAATACGAGCAGTACTTC. The rearrangement links TRBV6-5 to TRBJ2-7; a weak D match, TRBD2 (6 bases). Trimming shortened V by 0 bases and J by 4 bases, and 13 bases separated the two germline ends. This CDR3 region has 15 residues. Germline V gene data show CDR1 as MNHEY and CDR2 as SVGAGI.

This clonotype was counted only a few times. The rearrangement links TRBV2 to TRBJ2-5, with 8 bases aligning to TRBD2. Germline V CDR1 and CDR2: SNHLY, FYNNEI. J gave up 5 bases and V 0 bases, and 5 bases lay outside the gene matches. The CDR3 covers 15 residues. The CDR3 DNA follows: TGTGCCAGCAGTGAAGCGTTTAGCGGGACGGAGACCCAGTACTTC. Protein: CASSEAFSGTETQYF.

The chain uses TRBV20-1 and TRBJ2-1; TRBD1 might be the D (6 bases). The CDR3 length is 13 residues. V shed 3 bases and J shed 7 bases, with 13 bases lying between them. In germline, CDR1 is DFQATT, CDR2 SNEGSKA (reference sequence). CDR3 nucleotides: TGCAGTGCTAGCGACAGGACGGGGAATGAGCAGTTCTTC. This codes for CSASDRTGNEQFF.

The sample holds a few counts of this clonotype. The V call is TRBV29-1, the J call TRBJ2-2; 10 nucleotides align to TRBD2. V dropped 8 bases and J dropped 4; count of bases not matched to a gene: 4. The CDR3 runs 13 residues. Germline CDR1 is SQVTM and CDR2 is ANQGSEA. The CDR3 protein is CSHRLAGTGELFF. For the CDR3, the DNA is TGCAGCCACCGACTAGCGGGCACCGGGGAGCTGTTTTTT.

This clonotype was detected only a few times. The gene calls are TRBV6-2 or TRBV6-3 and TRBJ1-2; D is undetermined. V lost 8 bases, J lost 2 bases, and 12 bases lay in between. Germline lookup yields CDR1 MNHEY and CDR2 SVGEGT. This CDR3 contains 13 residues. The CDR3 sequence: CASSRRENYGYTF. CDR3 sequence (DNA): TGTGCCAGCTCGCGAAGGGAGAACTATGGCTACACCTTC.

This clonotype was observed a handful of times. This chain connects TRBV28 to TRBJ2-7, with 8 bases fitting TRBD2. V lost 2 bases, J lost 5 bases, and 11 bases stayed unmatched. This CDR3 is built from 16 residues. Germline CDR1 is MDHEN and CDR2 is SYDVKM. CDR3 region: CASSLNIGRAVDEQYF. The DNA for the CDR3 is TGTGCCAGCAGTTTAAACATCGGGAGGGCTGTGGACGAGCAGTACTTC.

This clonotype showed up just a few times. CDR3 nucleotides: TGTGCCAGCTCTACTTTAACTACGGGACAGGGGCCGGGGGAGCAGTTCTTC. As protein: CASSTLTTGQGPGEQFF. This sequence joins TRBV18 and TRBJ2-1; the match to TRBD1 covers 10 bases. This CDR3 comprises 17 residues. V lost 6 bases to trimming and J lost 10 bases; unmatched junction nucleotides: 18. CDR1 and CDR2 from the germline V gene are KGHSH and LQKENI. The complete variable domain, with remaining parts taken from reference TRBV18 and TRBJ2-1, reads NAGVMQNPRHLVRRRGQEARLRCSPMKGHSHVYWYRQLPEEGLKFMVYLQKENIIDESGMPKERFSAEFPKEGPSILRIQQVVRGDSAAYFCASSTLTTGQGPGEQFFGPGTRLTVL.

The rearrangement uses TRBV9 and TRBJ2-2, with D unresolved. The germline V gene encodes CDR1 SGDLS and CDR2 YYNGEE. CDR3 size: 12 residues. V lost 0 bases to trimming and J lost 7 bases, with 4 bases between them. The DNA of the CDR3 is TGTGCCAGCAGCGTAGGGGGCGGGGAGCTGTTTTTT. Its translation: CASSVGGGELFF.

This clonotype appeared a few times. The gene calls are TRBV20-1 and TRBJ2-3, with D possibly being TRBD2 (6 bases). This CDR3 is 14 amino acids long. The V end was cut by 1 base, the J end by 3 bases, with 11 bases between. The germline gives CDR1 DFQATT, CDR2 SNEGSKA (reference sequence). The CDR3 spells CSARAGGRTDTQYF. CDR3 in DNA: TGCAGTGCTAGAGCCGGGGGACGAACAGATACGCAGTATTTT.

This sequence joins TRBV13 and TRBJ1-6; D possibly corresponds to TRBD1 (6 bases). V was cut by 3 bases and J by 5 bases, with 11 bases left in between. The CDR3 is 15 residues long. Germline CDR1 PRHDT, CDR2 FYEKMQ (reference sequence). CDR3 nucleotides: TGTGCCAGCAGCTTGGGAGGGGGTGATAATTCACCCCTCCACTTT. The encoded protein is CASSLGGGDNSPLHF.

This clonotype was observed a handful of times. The rearrangement joins TRBV18 to TRBJ1-1; TRBD1 might be the D (6 bases). Germline CDR1 KGHSH, CDR2 LQKENI. Trimming shortened V by 3 bases and J by 4 bases, and 15 bases separated the two germline ends. The CDR3 runs 15 residues. CDR3 nucleotide sequence: TGTGCCAGCTCACCCAATAATGGGGGCGGCACTGAAGCTTTCTTT. It codes for CASSPNNGGGTEAFF.

This clonotype was detected a few times. The V gene is TRBV10-3, the J gene TRBJ2-7, with 9 bases that match TRBD2. CDR3 size: 17 residues. J lost 9 bases, V lost 0 bases, and 15 bases had no gene match. Germline loops: CDR1 ENHRY, CDR2 SYGVKD. CDR3 sequence reads: CAISESIGTSRRYGQYF. In DNA form, the CDR3 reads TGTGCCATCAGTGAGTCGATAGGGACTAGCAGGAGGTATGGGCAGTACTTC.

The rearrangement uses TRBV5-1 and TRBJ2-1; the D gene is possibly TRBD2 (6 bases). The length of the CDR3 is 15 residues. Germline CDR1 and CDR2: SGHRS and YFSETQ. Trimming shortened V by 0 bases and J by 9 bases, and 16 bases separated the two germline ends. The CDR3 loop is CASSLGLASVSEQFF. The CDR3 bases are TGCGCCAGCAGCTTGGGATTGGCTAGCGTCAGTGAGCAGTTCTTC.

Only a few counts were recorded for this clonotype. The rearrangement uses TRBV6-5 and TRBJ1-5, with a tentative D call TRBD1 (6 bases). Germline V gene sequence: CDR1 MNHEY, CDR2 SVGAGI. V was trimmed by 6 bases and J by 9 bases, leaving 15 bases between them. There are 13 residues in the CDR3. The CDR3 is CASRQGVMGPQHF. The CDR3 DNA is TGTGCCAGCAGACAGGGAGTGATGGGGCCCCAGCATTTT.

The chain carries TRBV27 and TRBJ2-6, with TRBD2 identical over 7 bases. Losses at the gene ends were 10 bases for V and 2 bases for J; bases not matched to a gene: 11. CDR1 is MNHEY, CDR2 SMNVEV, per germline (reference sequence). The CDR3 extends over 16 amino acids. CDR3 nucleotide sequence: TGTGCCACCGGGAAACTAGCGTACACTGGGGCCAACGTCCTGACTTTC. It yields the protein CATGKLAYTGANVLTF. Full variable domain (missing parts from reference TRBV27 and TRBJ2-6): EAQVTQNPRYLITVTGKKLTVTCSQNMNHEYMSWYRQDPGLGLRQIYYSMNVEVTDKGDVPEGYKVSRKEKRNFPLILESPSPNQTSLYFCATGKLAYTGANVLTFGAGSRLTVL.

This clonotype was counted a few times. This chain joins TRBV6-2 or TRBV6-3 and TRBJ2-1, with 16 nucleotides matching TRBD2. With 5 bases clipped from V and 7 bases from J, the junction kept 11 bases outside the gene matches. Per the germline V gene, CDR1 is MNHEY and CDR2 is SVGEGT. The CDR3 is made up of 18 amino acids. In nucleotides, the CDR3 is TGTGCCAGCAGTCCCACCCTACCGGGACTAGCGGGGGGGAATGAGCAGTTCTTC. It is translated as CASSPTLPGLAGGNEQFF.

The chain employs TRBV12-3 or TRBV12-4 and TRBJ2-7, with TRBD2 identical over 9 bases. The J segment lost 3 bases and the V segment lost 1 base, leaving 4 bases of the junction unmatched. The CDR3 runs to 15 residues. The chain's CDR3 is CASSLGASGIYEQYF. DNA for the CDR3: TGTGCCAGCAGTTTAGGAGCTAGCGGGATCTACGAGCAGTACTTC.

The chain carries TRBV20-1 and TRBJ2-5; 8 nucleotides align to TRBD2. The junction had 7 bases not matched to a gene; V was cut back by 3 bases and J by 1 base. The CDR3 totals 15 residues. Germline assignment: CDR1 DFQATT and CDR2 SNEGSKA (reference sequence). In DNA form, the CDR3 reads TGCAGTGCTAGTCCGCGGGGGGTAGCCCAAGAGACCCAGTACTTC. It encodes CSASPRGVAQETQYF.

This clonotype was detected only a few times. The rearrangement uses TRBV12-3 or TRBV12-4 and TRBJ2-3; TRBD1 aligns across 7 bases. The CDR3 totals 14 residues. J gave up 4 bases and V 5 bases, and 6 bases lay outside the gene matches. The CDR3 loop is CASSLGTASDTQYF. The CDR3 DNA sequence: TGTGCCAGCAGTCTCGGGACAGCATCAGATACGCAGTATTTT.

This clonotype came up a few times. V and J are TRBV20-1 and TRBJ1-5; D gene uncertain. Germline V gives CDR1 DFQATT, CDR2 SNEGSKA (reference sequence). The V end lost 0 bases, the J end lost 1 base, and 10 bases lay between the germline ends. The CDR3 contains 15 residues. CDR3: CSARDPGRSNQPQHF. DNA of the CDR3: TGCAGTGCTAGAGATCCCGGGAGAAGCAATCAGCCCCAGCATTTT.

A few counts support this clonotype. The chain has TRBV9 and TRBJ2-1; D possibly uses TRBD1 or TRBD2 (5 bases each). V was trimmed by 6 bases and J by 8 bases, leaving 24 bases between them. This CDR3 contains 16 residues. CDR1 is SGDLS and CDR2 is YYNGEE in the germline V gene. CDR3: CASTPGPGSPRDEQFF. CDR3 nucleotide sequence: TGTGCCAGCACACCCGGCCCAGGGAGCCCCAGGGATGAGCAGTTCTTC. The entire variable domain, with the rest obtained from reference TRBV9 and TRBJ2-1, is as follows: DSGVTQTPKHLITATGQRVTLRCSPRSGDLSVYWYQQSLDQGLQFLIQYYNGEERAKGNILERFSAQQFPDLHSELNLSSLELGDSALYFCASTPGPGSPRDEQFFGPGTRLTVL.